A selection of T cell receptor beta chains follows, all from one sample in a study of vaccination effects on CD4 cells after COVID-19. Only in-frame clones appear in the TCRdb table, and some are missing; sequencing was by immunoSEQ multiplex PCR. The data hold around 68,000 clones, with roughly 80% observed a single time. These receptors lack a known antigen. Sequencing was performed on CD4+ T cells from PBMCs cultured with SARS-CoV-2 spike peptides, taken before COVID-19 vaccination. The source of these receptors is a human donor who received a COVID-19 vaccine. Each CDR3 is given with its conserved first and last residue. The D gene is left open where the match is weak. Not every row has a clone size; where given, it reads once, few, many or a size class.

TRBV7-9	NA	TRBJ1-4	NA	CASSPVSGTNEKLFF
TRBV6-6	NA	TRBJ2-1	NA	CASNFRVDSYNEQFF
TRBV6-2/TRBV6-3	NA	TRBJ1-6	NA	CASSLLIASSYNSPLHF
TRBV7-2	TRBD2	TRBJ2-1	NA	CASSFTLSSGGAGNEQFF
TRBV7-2	NA	TRBJ1-3	once	CASSFDVGNTIYF
TRBV27	NA	TRBJ1-2	NA	CASRKPGVWGYTF
TRBV7-9	NA	TRBJ1-2	NA	CASSLAGPGGYTF
TRBV20-1	TRBD1	TRBJ1-1	NA	CSARKQGQAFF
TRBV18	NA	TRBJ1-1	NA	CASSSMGDGEAFF
TRBV2	NA	TRBJ1-1	NA	CASLATVGTEAFF
TRBV4-2	TRBD1	TRBJ2-6	NA	CASSHGQAGANVLTF
TRBV2	NA	TRBJ2-1	NA	CASSEIRGSYNEQFF
TRBV7-9	TRBD2	TRBJ2-5	NA	CASTQRGLAGGRVRETQYF
TRBV7-2	NA	TRBJ1-5	NA	CASSLGPRGGAQPQHF
TRBV2	NA	TRBJ2-1	NA	CASTLTGFNEQFF
TRBV18	NA	TRBJ2-1	NA	CASSPTALEQFF